The 32 T cell receptor beta chains reported below all come from one sample, sequenced in a study of T cell responses to AZD1222 COVID-19 vaccine. The repertoire was sequenced with immunoSEQ multiplex PCR; TCRdb's copy has only in-frame clones and lacks some. The profile shows 65,000 to 80,000 clones, 83% of them singletons. The source was peripheral blood, collected 28 days after the second AZD1222 dose. These receptors were obtained from an adult who received the AZD1222 COVID-19 vaccine.

V is TRBV18 and J is TRBJ1-2, with 12 bases matching TRBD1. CDR1 is KGHSH, CDR2 LQKENI, per germline. This CDR3 comprises 16 residues. Germline trimming cut 0 bases from V and 8 bases from J; bases unmatched to any gene: 7. This chain's CDR3 is CASSPPFGTGGGGYTF. CDR3 coding DNA: TGTGCCAGCTCACCACCGTTTGGGACAGGGGGCGGCGGCTACACCTTC.

This clone occurred once. V and J are TRBV7-2 and TRBJ1-1, with D maybe TRBD1 (5 bases). Per the germline V gene, CDR1 is SGHTA and CDR2 is FQGNSA. Trimming removed 1 base at V and 1 base at J, with 10 bases between. This CDR3 has 15 residues. CDR3 sequence: CASSLGPTGNTEAFF. The DNA of the CDR3 is TGTGCCAGCAGCTTAGGGCCAACAGGGAACACTGAAGCTTTCTTT.

The chain couples TRBV2 to TRBJ1-1, with D possibly matching TRBD1 (6 bases). The germline gives CDR1 SNHLY, CDR2 FYNNEI. The CDR3 sequence is 15 residues long. Trimming removed 5 bases from V and 6 bases from J, with 19 bases in between. As DNA, the CDR3 is TGTGCCAGCAGTTTAAGGGCAGGGGCAGGGTCTGAAGCTTTCTTT. As protein: CASSLRAGAGSEAFF.

The gene calls are TRBV7-9 and TRBJ2-1, with 13 bases that match TRBD2. Germline lookup yields CDR1 SEHNR and CDR2 FQNEAQ (reference sequence). V dropped 4 bases and J dropped 10; count of bases not matched to a gene: 7. The CDR3 runs 15 residues. The CDR3 loop reads CASSYRTSGRGEQFF. The CDR3 DNA reads as TGTGCCAGCAGCTACAGGACTAGCGGGAGAGGGGAGCAGTTCTTC.

CDR3: CASRTIGAGGGYTF. CDR3 nucleotide sequence: TGTGCCAGCCGAACGATCGGGGCTGGTGGTGGCTACACCTTC. V is TRBV28 and J is TRBJ1-2, with D possibly being TRBD1 (5 bases). The CDR3 spans 14 residues. V dropped 8 bases and J dropped 7 bases, with 20 bases sitting between them. CDR1 and CDR2 from the germline V gene are MDHEN and SYDVKM.

The genes are TRBV4-2 and TRBJ1-2; unclear D gene. Germline CDR1 is LGHNA and CDR2 is YNFKEQ. V was shortened by 1 base and J by 5 bases, with 8 bases between the two germline ends. This CDR3 is built from 13 residues. CDR3 in amino acids: CASSQGPTYGYTF. The CDR3 DNA reads as TGTGCCAGCAGCCAAGGCCCGACTTATGGCTACACCTTC.

This clone was picked up one time. The chain joins TRBV6-5 to TRBJ1-4; D remains ambiguous. The CDR3 runs to 15 residues. Germline loops: CDR1 MNHEY, CDR2 SVGAGI. V lost 0 bases and J lost 8, with 13 bases in between. The CDR3 DNA follows: TGTGCCAGCAGTTACTCGAAGGAAGCGGTAGAAAAACTGTTTTTT. As protein: CASSYSKEAVEKLFF.

The rearrangement uses TRBV19 and TRBJ1-5, with D maybe TRBD1 (6 bases). The CDR3 consists of 14 residues. Germline CDR1 is LNHDA and CDR2 is SQIVND (reference sequence). Trimming took off 5 bases at V and 5 bases at J, with 13 bases between the two ends. In DNA form, the CDR3 reads TGTGCCAGTAGTGCCAGGGGTCGGGATCAGCCCCAGCATTTT. Amino acid sequence: CASSARGRDQPQHF.

This CDR3 is CASSGLDRSNEKLFF. CDR3 in DNA: TGCGCCAGCAGCGGACTAGACAGGAGTAATGAAAAACTGTTTTTT. V and J are TRBV5-1 and TRBJ1-4, with D maybe TRBD1 (6 bases). The V gene lost 4 bases and the J gene lost 4 bases, with 14 bases spanning the gap. CDR1 is SGHRS and CDR2 is YFSETQ in the germline V gene. CDR3 size: 15 residues.

The CDR3: CASSLGSQYEQYF. The CDR3 DNA reads TGTGCCAGCAGCCTCGGGTCCCAATACGAGCAGTACTTC. The chain carries TRBV7-2 and TRBJ2-7, with D unresolved. The CDR3 has 13 amino acids. The V end was cut by 5 bases, the J end by 4 bases, with 12 bases between. Germline V gene lookup returns CDR1 SGHTA and CDR2 FQGNSA.

The CDR3 coding sequence is TGTGCCACAACCCAGGGTGGCTACACCTTC. Amino acid sequence: CATTQGGYTF. The genes are TRBV28 and TRBJ1-2; possibly TRBD1 for D (5 bases). Per the germline V gene, CDR1 is MDHEN and CDR2 is SYDVKM. CDR3 length equals 10 residues. The V end was cut by 10 bases, the J end by 7 bases, with 10 bases between.

This clone was seen a few times. The chain links TRBV28 to TRBJ2-7; 9 bases align to TRBD1. CDR3 length: 15 residues. The trim removed 3 bases at V and 7 bases at J, leaving 10 bases unmatched. Germline loops: CDR1 MDHEN, CDR2 SYDVKM. The CDR3 protein is CASSLWDRAIGEQYF. CDR3 DNA sequence: TGTGCCAGCAGTTTGTGGGACAGGGCGATTGGGGAGCAGTACTTC.

The chain uses TRBV20-1 and TRBJ2-1, with TRBD2 matching 10 bases. This CDR3 contains 18 residues. J lost 1 base, V lost 3 bases, and 12 bases had no gene match. Germline assignment: CDR1 DFQATT and CDR2 SNEGSKA (reference sequence). The CDR3, as DNA: TGCAGTGCTAGTTCTAGCGGGAGTAGTACGGGGTCCTACAATGAGCAGTTCTTC. Protein sequence: CSASSSGSSTGSYNEQFF.

The chain employs TRBV4-3 and TRBJ1-5; maybe TRBD1 (5 bases). This CDR3 comprises 15 residues. Germline V CDR1 and CDR2: LGHNA, YSLEER. V shed 0 bases and J shed 5 bases, with 11 bases lying between them. CDR3: CASSQDGGRYQPQHF. In nucleotides, the CDR3 is TGCGCCAGCAGCCAAGATGGGGGGAGGTATCAGCCCCAGCATTTT.

V is TRBV7-3 and J is TRBJ2-7, with D tentatively TRBD2 (7 bases). V dropped 5 bases and J dropped 7 bases, with 18 bases sitting between them. Germline lookup yields CDR1 SGHTA and CDR2 FQGTGA. The CDR3 length is 14 residues. The CDR3 nucleotides are TGTGCCAGCAGCCCAAAGGGGGGGAGTCGAGAGCAGTACTTC. Amino acids: CASSPKGGSREQYF.

CDR3 bases: TGTGCCAGCAGCTCGGGACTAGCGGGGGTACCCCGGAGCACCGGGGAGCTGTTTTTT. Translation: CASSSGLAGVPRSTGELFF. V is TRBV11-3 and J is TRBJ2-2; 14 bases fit TRBD2. Germline CDR1 SGHNT, CDR2 YENEEA. V was clipped by 4 bases and J by 4 bases; unmatched bases: 11. This CDR3 has 19 residues.

The chain is built from TRBV11-2 and TRBJ1-2; D gene unclear. CDR1 and CDR2 (germline): SGHAT, FQNNGV. This CDR3 is built from 15 residues. V was cut by 1 base and J by 7 bases, with 16 bases left in between. The CDR3 protein is CASSLALDTGVGYTF. Here the CDR3 DNA reads TGTGCCAGCAGCTTAGCTTTAGACACCGGAGTTGGCTACACCTTC. Full variable domain (remainder filled in from reference TRBV11-2 and TRBJ1-2): EAGVAQSPRYKIIEKRQSVAFWCNPISGHATLYWYQQILGQGPKLLIQFQNNGVVDDSQLPKDRFSAERLKGVDSTLKIQPAKLEDSAVYLCASSLALDTGVGYTFGSGTRLTVV.

The rearrangement links TRBV6-5 to TRBJ2-4; no reliable D call. V lost 2 bases to trimming and J lost 0 bases, with 11 bases between them. The CDR3 is 16 residues long. The germline V gene encodes CDR1 MNHEY and CDR2 SVGAGI. CDR3 amino acids: CASSYDVDRAKNIQYF. The DNA for the CDR3 is TGTGCCAGCAGTTACGATGTAGACCGAGCCAAAAACATTCAGTACTTC.

The rearrangement joins TRBV4-1 to TRBJ1-2, with TRBD1 matching 7 bases. CDR1 and CDR2 from the germline V gene are MGHRA and YSYEKL. There are 15 residues in the CDR3. With 3 bases clipped from V and 0 bases from J, the junction kept 4 bases outside the gene matches. CDR3 DNA sequence: TGCGCCAGCAGCCATACGACAGGGACTAACTATGGCTACACCTTC. Protein sequence: CASSHTTGTNYGYTF.

This clone was detected only a few times. The chain recombines TRBV6-6 with TRBJ2-4; 7 bases line up with TRBD1. V lost 5 bases to trimming and J lost 3 bases; unmatched junction nucleotides: 13. Germline V lookup: CDR1 MNHNY, CDR2 SVGAGI (reference sequence). This CDR3 region has 17 residues. The DNA for the CDR3 is TGTGCCAGCAGTCCCGACAGGACAGGCTGGGACAAAAACATTCAGTACTTC. Translated, it gives CASSPDRTGWDKNIQYF.

V and J are TRBV30 and TRBJ2-3; D unresolved. Germline CDR1 and CDR2: GTSNPN and SVGIG (reference sequence). Trimming cost V 0 bases and J 6 bases, with 13 bases left between them. This CDR3 region has 14 residues. The CDR3 DNA sequence: TGTGCCTGGAGTGTTAACTCGAAACGGGATACGCAGTATTTT. It codes for CAWSVNSKRDTQYF.

This chain joins TRBV30 and TRBJ2-1; TRBD2 matches at 14 bases. The CDR3 sequence is 15 residues long. Looked up from germline, CDR1 is GTSNPN and CDR2 is SVGIG (reference sequence). V was clipped by 3 bases and J by 14 bases; unmatched bases: 12. CDR3 in DNA: TGTGCCTGGAGCCCGGGACTAGCGGGAGAGAACCGTGAGTTCTTC. Its protein is CAWSPGLAGENREFF.

The chain joins TRBV15 to TRBJ2-3, with a tentative D call TRBD2 (5 bases). The CDR3 covers 17 residues. Germline CDR1 reads LNHNV; CDR2 reads YYDKDF (reference sequence). Trimming stripped 0 bases from V and 0 bases from J, with 13 bases between. This CDR3 reads CATSRDGSMSSTDTQYF. Here the CDR3 DNA reads TGTGCCACCAGCAGAGATGGGAGCATGTCTAGCACAGATACGCAGTATTTT.

This clone was observed a few times. The chain couples TRBV12-3 or TRBV12-4 to TRBJ1-1; unclear D gene. The CDR3 loop spans 12 amino acids. V lost 2 bases and J lost 4, with 5 bases in between. CDR3 loop: CASSLFGTEAFF. CDR3 nucleotides: TGTGCCAGCAGTTTATTCGGCACTGAAGCTTTCTTT.

A few counts support this clone. J is TRBJ2-5 and V is TRBV24-1, with D possibly being TRBD2 (6 bases). V dropped 3 bases and J dropped 2 bases, with 12 bases sitting between them. There are 15 residues in the CDR3. CDR1 and CDR2 (germline): KGHDR, SFDVKD. Written as DNA, the CDR3 is TGTGCCACCAGTGATGGAGGGAGAGGACAAGAGACCCAGTACTTC. The encoded protein is CATSDGGRGQETQYF.

This chain joins TRBV7-9 and TRBJ2-1; 7 bases map to TRBD2. After removal of 2 bases from V and 5 bases from J, the junction contained 6 bases not matched to a gene. This CDR3 region has 15 residues. CDR1 is SEHNR and CDR2 is FQNEAQ in the germline V gene (reference sequence). The CDR3 reads CASSLLGGTNNEQFF. CDR3 nucleotides: TGTGCCAGCAGCTTACTTGGCGGGACTAACAATGAGCAGTTCTTC.

The J gene is TRBJ1-3, the V gene TRBV4-1; no reliable D call. Germline V gene sequence: CDR1 MGHRA, CDR2 YSYEKL. The CDR3 has 18 residues. Trimming pared 0 bases from V and 0 bases from J, leaving 15 bases between. The CDR3 coding sequence is TGCGCCAGCAGCCAAGATGCCCTCAGCGCTGACTCTGGAAACACCATATATTTT. The encoded protein is CASSQDALSADSGNTIYF.

The J gene is TRBJ2-1, the V gene TRBV5-4; 9 positions agree with TRBD2. V shed 7 bases and J 4 bases; nucleotides not matched to a gene: 6. Per the germline V gene, CDR1 is SGHNT and CDR2 is YYREEE (reference sequence). This CDR3 has 14 amino acids. The CDR3 DNA follows: TGTGCCAGCCTCCGAGCGGGAGGTTACAATGAGCAGTTCTTC. Protein: CASLRAGGYNEQFF.

The V gene is TRBV11-3, the J gene TRBJ2-1; D remains ambiguous. CDR1 is SGHNT, CDR2 YENEEA, per germline. Trimming took 1 base from V and 5 from J, leaving 9 bases between them. The CDR3 has 14 residues. The CDR3 spells CASSLGPPHNEQFF. CDR3 DNA: TGTGCCAGCAGCTTAGGGCCACCCCACAATGAGCAGTTCTTC. The whole variable domain, remainder taken from reference TRBV11-3 and TRBJ2-1, is EAGVVQSPRYKIIEKKQPVAFWCNPISGHNTLYWYLQNLGQGPELLIRYENEEAVDDSQLPKDRFSAERLKGVDSTLKIQPAELGDSAVYLCASSLGPPHNEQFFGPGTRLTVL.

The genes are TRBV15 and TRBJ2-7; tentatively, D is TRBD2 (6 bases). This CDR3 has 12 residues. Trimming pared 3 bases from V and 9 bases from J, leaving 12 bases between. Germline values: CDR1 LNHNV, CDR2 YYDKDF (reference sequence). CDR3 in DNA: TGTGCCACCAGCAGCCCCCTGGGGGGGCAGTACTTC. Protein product: CATSSPLGGQYF.

This chain links TRBV5-4 with TRBJ2-5; 8 positions agree with TRBD2. With 2 bases clipped from V and 4 bases from J, the junction kept 13 bases outside the gene matches. The germline CDR1 and CDR2 sequences are SGHNT and YYREEE (reference sequence). This CDR3 spans 17 amino acids. CDR3 loop: CASSLGGNGRASETQYF. CDR3 nucleotides: TGTGCCAGCAGCTTAGGCGGCAACGGGAGGGCCTCAGAGACCCAGTACTTC.

This chain uses TRBV5-1 with TRBJ2-7, with D possibly being TRBD1 (6 bases). The CDR3 has 16 amino acids. Trimming pared 4 bases from V and 5 bases from J, leaving 22 bases between. The germline CDR1 and CDR2 sequences are SGHRS and YFSETQ. For the CDR3, the DNA is TGCGCCAGCAGCCCGGACGGGACAATCCCGGGGCACGAGCAGTACTTC. Translated, it gives CASSPDGTIPGHEQYF.